A single sample is the source of the 21 T cell receptor beta chains below, sequenced in a study of blood T cell repertoires in COVID-19. Repertoires were generated with immunoSEQ multiplex PCR, while TCRdb's copy carries only in-frame clones and drops some. The table shows some 150,000 clones, with roughly 82% occurring only once. Sequences were obtained from peripheral blood. The receptor set was obtained from a human donor in a cohort sampled during active COVID-19.

The V and J genes are TRBV7-3 and TRBJ2-2, with TRBD2 identical over 13 bases. Germline CDR1 is SGHTA and CDR2 is FQGTGA. V gave up 5 bases and J gave up 5 bases; unmatched junction bases: 5. The CDR3 runs to 16 residues. The CDR3 region has the DNA TGTGCCAGCAGCGCCACTAGCGGGAGGGAAACCGGGGAGCTGTTTTTT. Translating gives CASSATSGRETGELFF. The full variable domain, in which reference TRBV7-3 and TRBJ2-2 provide the parts outside the CDR3, is GAGVSQTPSNKVTEKGKYVELRCDPISGHTALYWYRQSLGQGPEFLIYFQGTGAADDSGLPNDRFFAVRPEGSVSTLKIQRTERGDSAVYLCASSATSGRETGELFFGEGSRLTVL.

This sequence joins TRBV5-1 and TRBJ2-7, with a weak D call TRBD2 (6 bases). The V gene's germline CDR1 is SGHRS and CDR2 YFSETQ. The V end lost 2 bases, the J end lost 3 bases, and 27 bases lay between the germline ends. CDR3 length equals 19 residues. The CDR3 here is CASSFPAIPQLATIYEQYV. In DNA form, the CDR3 reads TGCGCCAGCAGCTTCCCAGCTATCCCCCAGCTAGCGACTATCTACGAGCAGTACGTC.

The J gene is TRBJ2-3, the V gene TRBV12-3 or TRBV12-4; a weak D match, TRBD2 (7 bases). V was clipped by 5 bases and J by 6 bases, with 12 bases between them. The CDR3 is 13 residues long. The CDR3 DNA reads as TGTGCCAGCAGTCTGGGGGGGCGGGATACGCAGTATTTT. This sequence encodes CASSLGGRDTQYF.

The chain is built from TRBV10-3 and TRBJ2-3; 7 bases line up with TRBD2. CDR1 and CDR2 from the germline V gene are ENHRY and SYGVKD. The trim removed 7 bases at V and 2 bases at J, leaving 9 bases unmatched. The CDR3 has 15 amino acids. CDR3 residues: CAINNGGELTDTQYF. CDR3 sequence (DNA): TGTGCCATCAACAATGGGGGGGAACTCACAGATACGCAGTATTTT.

This clone showed up just a few times. The V call is TRBV5-6, the J call TRBJ1-2; D unclear. Per the germline V gene, CDR1 is SGHDT and CDR2 is YYEEEE. The CDR3 contains 12 residues. The V end lost 2 bases, the J end lost 6 bases, and 8 bases lay between the germline ends. The CDR3 DNA is TGTGCCAGCAGCTTAGGAGGTGATGGCTACACCTTC. This encodes CASSLGGDGYTF.

The J gene is TRBJ2-1, the V gene TRBV5-1; D is possibly TRBD1 (6 bases). CDR3 length: 14 amino acids. V was pared by 8 bases and J by 0 bases, with 12 bases between. Germline V lookup: CDR1 SGHRS, CDR2 YFSETQ. For the CDR3, the DNA is TGCGCCAGTAAACAGGGACCCTCCTACAATGAGCAGTTCTTC. Amino acids: CASKQGPSYNEQFF. The full variable domain, in which reference TRBV5-1 and TRBJ2-1 provide the parts outside the CDR3, is KAGVTQTPRYLIKTRGQQVTLSCSPISGHRSVSWYQQTPGQGLQFLFEYFSETQRNKGNFPGRFSGRQFSNSRSEMNVSTLELGDSALYLCASKQGPSYNEQFFGPGTRLTVL.

The chain couples TRBV5-1 to TRBJ1-2; 11 positions agree with TRBD1. Per the germline V gene, CDR1 is SGHRS and CDR2 is YFSETQ. The V and J ends lost 3 bases and 0 bases, in that order; junction bases with no gene match: 1. The CDR3 spans 15 residues. CDR3 in DNA: TGCGCCAGCAGCTGGACAGGGGGCTCTAACTATGGCTACACCTTC. Its protein product is CASSWTGGSNYGYTF.

The J gene is TRBJ2-1, the V gene TRBV6-1, with D tentatively TRBD2 (5 bases). Between the trimmed V and J ends, which lost 6 bases and 0 bases, there was a span of 12 bases. The germline gives CDR1 MNHNS, CDR2 SASEGT. The CDR3 contains 15 residues. Here the CDR3 reads CASSLAQTSYNEQFF. The CDR3 region has the DNA TGTGCCAGCAGCCTAGCCCAAACCTCCTACAATGAGCAGTTCTTC.

The chain joins TRBV5-6 to TRBJ2-7; possibly TRBD2 for D (6 bases). V shed 5 bases and J shed 7 bases, with 22 bases lying between them. Germline CDR1 reads SGHDT; CDR2 reads YYEEEE. The CDR3 has 15 residues. The CDR3 coding sequence is TGTGCCAGCAGACCCCCGGGTGGGGGGTCGGGGGAGCAGTACGTC. Protein product: CASRPPGGGSGEQYV.

This clone is judged medium-sized. The V call is TRBV4-1, the J call TRBJ2-1, with D maybe TRBD1 (8 bases). This CDR3 has 15 amino acids. Trimming pared 6 bases from V and 5 bases from J, leaving 17 bases between. Germline CDR1 reads MGHRA; CDR2 reads YSYEKL. DNA for the CDR3: TGCGCCAGCAGTTACGGTACAGGGGGGGACAATGAGCAGTTCTTC. Its protein is CASSYGTGGDNEQFF.

The rearrangement uses TRBV5-1 and TRBJ2-3; 9 bases match TRBD2. There are 15 residues in the CDR3. The germline gives CDR1 SGHRS, CDR2 YFSETQ. V was clipped by 2 bases and J by 2 bases; unmatched bases: 3. As DNA, the CDR3 is TGCGCCAGCAGCTTAGCGGGGGGACACACAGATACGCAGTATTTT. Residues: CASSLAGGHTDTQYF.

The chain carries TRBV18 and TRBJ1-1, with D possibly TRBD1 on 5 matching bases. The germline CDR1 and CDR2 sequences are KGHSH and LQKENI. Trimming removed 5 bases from V and 1 base from J, with 14 bases in between. The CDR3 covers 15 residues. The CDR3 nucleotides read TGTGCCAGCTCAGCAAGGGACGGGGGGAACACTGAAGCTTTCTTT. Its protein is CASSARDGGNTEAFF.

V and J are TRBV2 and TRBJ1-5; TRBD1 is a possible D gene (5 bases). CDR3 length: 14 residues. With 7 bases removed from V and 3 bases from J, the gap between germline ends came to 13 bases. Germline-derived CDR1 and CDR2 are SNHLY and FYNNEI. The CDR3, as DNA: TGTGCCAGCAACCGGGGGGGTTCCAATCAGCCCCAGCATTTT. As protein: CASNRGGSNQPQHF.

This chain connects TRBV27 to TRBJ2-7; D gene uncertain. Trimming took 8 bases from V and 7 from J, leaving 30 bases between them. Germline V gene sequence: CDR1 MNHEY, CDR2 SMNVEV (reference sequence). The CDR3 is 17 amino acids. The CDR3 here is CASAPDPRRGALLEQYF. In nucleotides, the CDR3 is TGTGCCAGCGCCCCTGACCCTCGGCGCGGCGCCCTTCTGGAGCAGTACTTC.

V and J are TRBV7-2 and TRBJ2-1, with a weak D call TRBD2 (6 bases). From germline, CDR1 is SGHTA and CDR2 FQGNSA. The V gene lost 1 base and the J gene lost 8 bases, with 18 bases spanning the gap. The CDR3 is 16 residues long. The CDR3 is CASSLVRLVVSHEQFF. In DNA form, the CDR3 reads TGTGCCAGCAGCTTAGTCCGACTAGTGGTCTCCCATGAGCAGTTCTTC.

V is TRBV4-2 and J is TRBJ1-3; weak D call: TRBD1 (5 bases). V was clipped by 3 bases and J by 0 bases, with 15 bases between them. Germline-derived CDR1 and CDR2 are LGHNA and YNFKEQ. This CDR3 is 17 amino acids long. CDR3 in amino acids: CASSQGTDGSSGNTIYF. The CDR3 nucleotides are TGTGCCAGCAGCCAGGGGACTGACGGTAGCTCTGGAAACACCATATATTTT.

The V call is TRBV4-2, the J call TRBJ2-7; 7 bases fit TRBD2. Germline V gene sequence: CDR1 LGHNA, CDR2 YNFKEQ. With V trimmed by 2 bases and J by 5 bases, 6 bases remained unmatched. The CDR3 extends over 14 amino acids. CDR3: CASSQQTGRHEQYF. The CDR3 region has the DNA TGTGCCAGCAGCCAACAGACCGGGAGGCACGAGCAGTACTTC.

V is TRBV7-8 and J is TRBJ2-5; TRBD2 might be the D (6 bases). CDR1 is SGHVS and CDR2 is FQNEAQ in the germline V gene. CDR3 length: 16 residues. Deletions cut 2 bases from V and 4 bases from J, with 17 bases between. CDR3 sequence (DNA): TGTGCCAGCAGCTTATTTTTGCTTCCGGAGGGAGAGACCCAGTACTTC. This gives the protein CASSLFLLPEGETQYF.

The chain links TRBV5-5 to TRBJ2-7, with 9 bases fitting TRBD1. The CDR3 consists of 14 residues. V trimming: 4 bases; J trimming: 2 bases; junction bases outside the gene matches: 4. The germline V gene encodes CDR1 SGHKS and CDR2 YYEKEE (reference sequence). The CDR3 loop reads CASSVTGGTYEQYF. CDR3 DNA sequence: TGTGCCAGCAGCGTAACAGGGGGCACCTACGAGCAGTACTTC. Full variable domain (rest looked up from reference TRBV5-5 and TRBJ2-7): DAGVTQSPTHLIKTRGQQVTLRCSPISGHKSVSWYQQVLGQGPQFIFQYYEKEERGRGNFPDRFSARQFPNYSSELNVNALLLGDSALYLCASSVTGGTYEQYFGPGTRLTVT.

The V call is TRBV5-1, the J call TRBJ2-7; 9 bases align to TRBD1. CDR1 and CDR2 from the germline V gene are SGHRS and YFSETQ. Trimming cost V 3 bases and J 6 bases; bases outside gene matches: 7. The CDR3 has 14 amino acids. The CDR3 is CASSSYGTGFEQYV. CDR3 nucleotides: TGCGCCAGCAGCTCCTACGGGACAGGGTTCGAGCAGTACGTC.

This clone was seen a handful of times. J is TRBJ1-2 and V is TRBV30, with D unresolved. This CDR3 region has 11 residues. The V gene lost 2 bases and the J gene lost 4 bases, with 5 bases spanning the gap. Looked up from germline, CDR1 is GTSNPN and CDR2 is SVGIG (reference sequence). CDR3 DNA sequence: TGTGCCTGGAGTAGGAGCTATGGCTACACCTTC. Protein product: CAWSRSYGYTF.